This TCR beta chain was profiled in a study of cytomegalovirus exposure and HLA in healthy donors. Study findings and constraints: High sensitivity and specificity were reportedly achieved when the classifier diagnosed cytomegalovirus status.

As concerns this clone: Its specificity is not known.

Per the germline V gene, CDR1 is MDHEN and CDR2 is SYDVKM. Trimming removed 6 bases from V and 1 base from J; junction bases left unmatched: 9. This CDR3 comprises 16 residues. PCR employed 60 Vbeta and 13 Jbeta primers. TCRdb's copy holds only in-frame clones and misses some; the assay was immunoSEQ multiplex PCR. The sample data list about 70,000 clones. This TCR was sampled from a woman under 40 in good health and CMV-seronegative. This chain connects TRBV28 to TRBJ1-2; 9 bases fit TRBD1. Sequences were obtained from PBMCs. The CDR3 region is CASRILRQGGNYGYTF. The CDR3 DNA follows: TGTGCCAGCAGGATCCTACGACAGGGGGGTAACTATGGCTACACCTTC.